This TCR beta chain is from a study of shared clonotypes between healthy human individuals. Assay: immunoSEQ multiplex PCR; the TCRdb copy retains only in-frame clones and omits some. The sample includes more than 2 million clones, around 95% of them seen just once. Study-wide findings and caveats: It was anticipated that sequencing depth would influence how many clonotypes donors shared. Naive CD4 clonotypes overlapped across a handful of donors at roughly 4.5%.

The CDR3 contains 14 residues. V lost 3 bases, J lost 0 bases, and 9 bases lay in between. Germline V gene data show CDR1 as SGHNT and CDR2 as YENEEA. Turning to this clone: Its antigen remains unknown. The sample has other DNA sequences that encode this CDR3 too.

The chain has TRBV11-3 and TRBJ2-7; D is unresolved. This TCR was recovered from a man aged 18 to 30 in good health. Sequenced material: naive CD4+ T cells sorted from blood. Subset here: CD45RA+ positively selected. DNA for the CDR3: TGTGCCAGCAGCTTGGGTGGGTCCTCCTACGAGCAGTACTTC. It encodes CASSLGGSSYEQYF.